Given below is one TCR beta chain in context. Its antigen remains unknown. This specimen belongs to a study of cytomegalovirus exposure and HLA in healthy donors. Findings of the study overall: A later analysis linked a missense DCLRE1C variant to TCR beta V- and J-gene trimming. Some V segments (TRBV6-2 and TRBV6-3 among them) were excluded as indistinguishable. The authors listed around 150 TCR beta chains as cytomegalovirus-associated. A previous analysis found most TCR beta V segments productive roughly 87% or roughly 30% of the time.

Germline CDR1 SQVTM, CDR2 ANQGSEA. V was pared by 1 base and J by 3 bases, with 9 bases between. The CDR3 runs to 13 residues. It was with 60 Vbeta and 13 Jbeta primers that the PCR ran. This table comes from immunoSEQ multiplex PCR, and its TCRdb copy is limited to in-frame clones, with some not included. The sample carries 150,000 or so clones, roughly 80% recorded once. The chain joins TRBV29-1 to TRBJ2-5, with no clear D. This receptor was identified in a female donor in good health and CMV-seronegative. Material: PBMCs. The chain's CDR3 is CSVEVVRKETQYF. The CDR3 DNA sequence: TGCAGCGTTGAAGTTGTCAGGAAAGAGACCCAGTACTTC.